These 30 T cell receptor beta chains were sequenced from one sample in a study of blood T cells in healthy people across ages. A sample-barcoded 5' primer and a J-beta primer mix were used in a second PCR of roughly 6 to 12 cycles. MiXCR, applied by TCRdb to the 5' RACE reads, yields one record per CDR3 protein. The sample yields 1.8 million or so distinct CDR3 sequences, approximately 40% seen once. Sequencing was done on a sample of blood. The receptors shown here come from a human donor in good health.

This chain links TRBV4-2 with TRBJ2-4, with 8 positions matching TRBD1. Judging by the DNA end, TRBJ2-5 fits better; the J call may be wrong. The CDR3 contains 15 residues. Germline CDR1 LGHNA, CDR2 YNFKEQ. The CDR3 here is CASSPRQGREETQYF. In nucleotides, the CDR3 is TGTGCCAGCAGCCCTCGACAGGGGCGAGAAGAGACCCAGTACTTC.

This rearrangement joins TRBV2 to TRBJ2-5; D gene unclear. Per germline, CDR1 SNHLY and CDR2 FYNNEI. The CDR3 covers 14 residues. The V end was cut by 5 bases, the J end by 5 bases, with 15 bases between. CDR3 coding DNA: TGTGCCAGCAGTTATAGGACGGGTGAGGAGACCCAGTACTTC. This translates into CASSYRTGEETQYF.

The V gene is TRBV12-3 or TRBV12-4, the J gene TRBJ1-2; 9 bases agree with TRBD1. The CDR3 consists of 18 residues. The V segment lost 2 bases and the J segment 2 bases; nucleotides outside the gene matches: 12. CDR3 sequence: CASSLRIPGQGPNYGYTF. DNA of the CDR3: TGTGCCAGCAGTTTAAGGATCCCAGGACAGGGGCCCAACTATGGCTACACCTTC.

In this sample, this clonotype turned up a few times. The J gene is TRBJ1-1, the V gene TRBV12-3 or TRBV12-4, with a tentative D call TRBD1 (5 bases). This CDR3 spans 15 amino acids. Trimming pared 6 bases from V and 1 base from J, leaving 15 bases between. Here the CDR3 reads CASRYQGVPNTEAFF. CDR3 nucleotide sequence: TGTGCCAGCAGATATCAGGGAGTCCCGAACACTGAAGCTTTCTTT.

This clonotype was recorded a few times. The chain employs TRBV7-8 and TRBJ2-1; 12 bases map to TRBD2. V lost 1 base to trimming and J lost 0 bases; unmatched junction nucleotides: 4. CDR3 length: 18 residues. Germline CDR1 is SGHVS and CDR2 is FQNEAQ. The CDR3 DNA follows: TGTGCCAGCAGCTTAGGGACTAGCGGGAAGAGCTCCTACAATGAGCAGTTCTTC. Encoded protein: CASSLGTSGKSSYNEQFF.

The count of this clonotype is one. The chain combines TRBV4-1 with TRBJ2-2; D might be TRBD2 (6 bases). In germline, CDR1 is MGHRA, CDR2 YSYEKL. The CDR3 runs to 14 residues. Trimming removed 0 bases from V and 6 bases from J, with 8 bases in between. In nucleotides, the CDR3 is TGCGCCAGCAGCCAAGAATGGGAGGCCGGGGAGCTGTTTTTT. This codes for CASSQEWEAGELFF.

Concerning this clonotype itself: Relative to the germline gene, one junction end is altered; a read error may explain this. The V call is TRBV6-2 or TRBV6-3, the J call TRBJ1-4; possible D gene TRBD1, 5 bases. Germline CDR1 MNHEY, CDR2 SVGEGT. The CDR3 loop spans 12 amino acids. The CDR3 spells CAISVDRYQLFF. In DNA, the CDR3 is TGTGCCATCAGTGTCGACAGATATCAACTGTTTTTT.

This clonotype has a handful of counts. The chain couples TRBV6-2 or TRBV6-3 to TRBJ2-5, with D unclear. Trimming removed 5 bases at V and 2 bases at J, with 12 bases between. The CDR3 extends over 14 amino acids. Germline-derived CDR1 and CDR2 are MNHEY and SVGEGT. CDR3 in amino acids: CASSDSTLQETQYF. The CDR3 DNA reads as TGTGCCAGCAGTGATTCGACTCTTCAAGAGACCCAGTACTTC.

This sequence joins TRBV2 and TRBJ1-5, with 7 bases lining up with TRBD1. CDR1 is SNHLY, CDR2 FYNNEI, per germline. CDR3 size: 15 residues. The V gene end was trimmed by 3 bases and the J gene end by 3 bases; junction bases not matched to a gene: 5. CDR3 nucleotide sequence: TGTGCCAGCAGTGACGGGACAGACATCAATCAGCCCCAGCATTTT. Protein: CASSDGTDINQPQHF. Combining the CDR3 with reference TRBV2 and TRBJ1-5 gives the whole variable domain EPEVTQTPSHQVTQMGQEVILRCVPISNHLYFYWYRQILGQKVEFLVSFYNNEISEKSEIFDDQFSVERPDGSNFTLKIRSTKLEDSAMYFCASSDGTDINQPQHFGDGTRLSIL.

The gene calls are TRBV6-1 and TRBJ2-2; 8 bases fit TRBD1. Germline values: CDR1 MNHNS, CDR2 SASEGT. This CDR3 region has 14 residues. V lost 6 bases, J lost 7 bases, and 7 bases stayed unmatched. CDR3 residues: CASSGTGDYGELFF. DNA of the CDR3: TGTGCCAGCAGCGGGACAGGAGATTACGGGGAGCTGTTTTTT.

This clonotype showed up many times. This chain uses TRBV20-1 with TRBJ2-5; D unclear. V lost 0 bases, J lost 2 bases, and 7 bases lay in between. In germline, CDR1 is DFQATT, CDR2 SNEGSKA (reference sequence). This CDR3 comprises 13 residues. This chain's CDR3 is CSARDEKQETQYF. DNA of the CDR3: TGCAGTGCTAGAGATGAGAAGCAAGAGACCCAGTACTTC.

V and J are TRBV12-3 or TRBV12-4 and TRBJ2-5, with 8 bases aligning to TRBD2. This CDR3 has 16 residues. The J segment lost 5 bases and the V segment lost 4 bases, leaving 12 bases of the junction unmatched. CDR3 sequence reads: CASSSTLERGRETQYF. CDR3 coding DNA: TGTGCCAGCAGTTCCACCTTAGAGCGGGGGCGGGAGACCCAGTACTTC.

The chain's CDR3 is CASSLEGDPGYNEQFF. As DNA, the CDR3 is TGCGCCAGCAGCTTGGAAGGGGACCCCGGATACAATGAGCAGTTCTTC. The chain uses TRBV5-1 and TRBJ2-1, with D possibly called TRBD1 or TRBD2 (5 bases each). Trimming cost V 0 bases and J 4 bases, with 14 bases left between them. Germline CDR1 SGHRS, CDR2 YFSETQ. This CDR3 is built from 16 residues.

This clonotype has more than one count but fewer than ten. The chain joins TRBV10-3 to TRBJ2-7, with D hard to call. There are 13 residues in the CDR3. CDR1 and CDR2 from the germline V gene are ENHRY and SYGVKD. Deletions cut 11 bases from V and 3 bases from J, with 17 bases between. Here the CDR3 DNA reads TGTGCCTCCGAGGCGGCCCAAGGCTACGAGCAGTACTTC. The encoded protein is CASEAAQGYEQYF.

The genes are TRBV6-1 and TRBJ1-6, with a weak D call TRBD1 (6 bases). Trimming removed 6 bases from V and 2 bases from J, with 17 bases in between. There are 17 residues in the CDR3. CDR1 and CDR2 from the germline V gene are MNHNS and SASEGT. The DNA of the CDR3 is TGTGCCAGCAGAGCGGACAGACCGGTGGCCTATAATTCACCCCTCCACTTT. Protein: CASRADRPVAYNSPLHF.

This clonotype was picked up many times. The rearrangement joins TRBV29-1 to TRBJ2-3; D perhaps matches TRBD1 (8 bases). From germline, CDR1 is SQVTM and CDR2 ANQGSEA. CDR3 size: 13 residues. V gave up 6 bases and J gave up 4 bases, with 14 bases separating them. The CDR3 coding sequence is TGCAGCGTAAACAGGGGGGGCGCAGATACGCAGTATTTT. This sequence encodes CSVNRGGADTQYF.

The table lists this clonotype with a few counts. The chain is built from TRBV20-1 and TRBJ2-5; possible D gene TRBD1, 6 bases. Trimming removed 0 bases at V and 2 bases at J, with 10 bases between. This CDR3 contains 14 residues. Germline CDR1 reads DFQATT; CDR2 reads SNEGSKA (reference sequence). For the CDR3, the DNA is TGCAGTGCTAGAGACTCCGGGACACAAGAGACCCAGTACTTC. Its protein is CSARDSGTQETQYF.

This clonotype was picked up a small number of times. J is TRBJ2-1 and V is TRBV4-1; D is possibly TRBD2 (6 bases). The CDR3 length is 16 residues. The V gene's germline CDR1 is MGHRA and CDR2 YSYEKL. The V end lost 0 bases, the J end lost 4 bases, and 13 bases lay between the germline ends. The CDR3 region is CASSQDGEEGYNEQFF. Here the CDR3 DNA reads TGCGCCAGCAGCCAAGATGGGGAGGAAGGGTACAATGAGCAGTTCTTC.

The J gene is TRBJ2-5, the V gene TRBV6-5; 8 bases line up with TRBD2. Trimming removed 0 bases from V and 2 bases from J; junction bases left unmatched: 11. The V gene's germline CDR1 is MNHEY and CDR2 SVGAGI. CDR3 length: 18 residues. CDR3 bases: TGTGCCAGCAGTTACTCGATTGCGGGGGGCATAGCTCAAGAGACCCAGTACTTC. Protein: CASSYSIAGGIAQETQYF.

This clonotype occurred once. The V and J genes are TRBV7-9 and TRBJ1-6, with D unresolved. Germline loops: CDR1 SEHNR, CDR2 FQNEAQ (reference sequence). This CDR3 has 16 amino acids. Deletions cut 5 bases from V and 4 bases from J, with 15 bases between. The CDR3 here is CASSPTGIIYNSPLHF. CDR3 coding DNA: TGTGCCAGCAGCCCCACGGGGATTATTTATAATTCACCCCTCCACTTT.

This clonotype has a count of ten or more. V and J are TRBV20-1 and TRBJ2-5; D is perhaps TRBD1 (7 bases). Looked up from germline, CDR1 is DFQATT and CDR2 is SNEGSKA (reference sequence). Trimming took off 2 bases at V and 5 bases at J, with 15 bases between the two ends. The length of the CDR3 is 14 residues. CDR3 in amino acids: CSARFGGGRETQYF. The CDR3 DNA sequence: TGCAGTGCTAGATTCGGAGGGGGCAGGGAGACCCAGTACTTC.

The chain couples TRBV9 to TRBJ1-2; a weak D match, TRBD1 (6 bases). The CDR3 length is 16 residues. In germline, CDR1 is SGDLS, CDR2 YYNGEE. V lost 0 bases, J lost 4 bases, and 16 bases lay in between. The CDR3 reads CASSVVLGDMSYGYTF. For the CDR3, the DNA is TGTGCCAGCAGCGTAGTATTAGGGGACATGAGCTATGGCTACACCTTC.

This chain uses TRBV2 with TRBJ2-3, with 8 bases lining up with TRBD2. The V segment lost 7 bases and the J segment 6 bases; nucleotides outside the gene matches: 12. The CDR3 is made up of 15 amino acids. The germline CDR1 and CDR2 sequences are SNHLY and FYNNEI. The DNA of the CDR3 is TGTGCCAGCACTCGACTAGCGTCCTCGAGGGATACGCAGTATTTT. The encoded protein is CASTRLASSRDTQYF.

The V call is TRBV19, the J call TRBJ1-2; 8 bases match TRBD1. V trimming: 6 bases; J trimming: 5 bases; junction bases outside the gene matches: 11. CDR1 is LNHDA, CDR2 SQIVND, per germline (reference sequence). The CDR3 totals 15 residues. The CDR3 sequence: CASRSHGTGTYGYTF. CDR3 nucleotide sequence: TGTGCCAGTAGATCCCATGGGACAGGCACTTATGGCTACACCTTC.

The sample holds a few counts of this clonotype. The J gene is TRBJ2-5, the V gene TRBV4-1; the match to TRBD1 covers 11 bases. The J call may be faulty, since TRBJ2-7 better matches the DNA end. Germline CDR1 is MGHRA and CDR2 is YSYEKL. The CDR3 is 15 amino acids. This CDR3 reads CASSQGTGGHYEQYF. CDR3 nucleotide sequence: TGCGCCAGCAGCCAGGGGACAGGGGGTCACTACGAGCAGTACTTC.

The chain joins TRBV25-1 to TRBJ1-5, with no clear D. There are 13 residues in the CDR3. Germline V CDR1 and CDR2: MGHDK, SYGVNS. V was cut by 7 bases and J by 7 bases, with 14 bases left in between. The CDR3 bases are TGTGCCAGCACAGGCCTGGGAGGGCAGCCCCAGCATTTT. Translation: CASTGLGGQPQHF.

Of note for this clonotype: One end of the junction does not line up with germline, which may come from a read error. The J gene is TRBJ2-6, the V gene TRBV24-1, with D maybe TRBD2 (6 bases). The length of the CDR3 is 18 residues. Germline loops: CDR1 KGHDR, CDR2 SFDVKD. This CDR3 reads CATSEGGTGVGGVNVLTF. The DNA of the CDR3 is TGTGCCACCAGTGAGGGCGGGACGGGGGTTGGTGGGGTCAACGTCCTGACTTTC.

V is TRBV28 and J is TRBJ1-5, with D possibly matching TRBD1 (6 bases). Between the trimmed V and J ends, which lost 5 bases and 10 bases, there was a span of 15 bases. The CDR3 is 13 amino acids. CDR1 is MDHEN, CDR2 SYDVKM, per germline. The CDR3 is CASSHRVVGPQHF. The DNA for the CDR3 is TGTGCCAGCAGTCACAGGGTTGTGGGACCCCAGCATTTT.

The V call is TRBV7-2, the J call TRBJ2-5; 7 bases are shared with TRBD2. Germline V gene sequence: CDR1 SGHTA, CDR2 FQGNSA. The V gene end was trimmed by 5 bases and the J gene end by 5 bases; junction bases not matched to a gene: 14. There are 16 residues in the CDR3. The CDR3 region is CASSHRRQAGLETQYF. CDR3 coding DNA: TGTGCCAGCAGCCACCGCCGCCAAGCGGGGTTGGAGACCCAGTACTTC.

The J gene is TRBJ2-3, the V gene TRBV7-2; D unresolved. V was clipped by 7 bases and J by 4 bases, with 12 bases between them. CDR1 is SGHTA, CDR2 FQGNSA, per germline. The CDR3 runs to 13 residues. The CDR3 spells CASTNPGPDTQYF. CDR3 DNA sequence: TGTGCCAGCACCAATCCCGGGCCAGATACGCAGTATTTT.